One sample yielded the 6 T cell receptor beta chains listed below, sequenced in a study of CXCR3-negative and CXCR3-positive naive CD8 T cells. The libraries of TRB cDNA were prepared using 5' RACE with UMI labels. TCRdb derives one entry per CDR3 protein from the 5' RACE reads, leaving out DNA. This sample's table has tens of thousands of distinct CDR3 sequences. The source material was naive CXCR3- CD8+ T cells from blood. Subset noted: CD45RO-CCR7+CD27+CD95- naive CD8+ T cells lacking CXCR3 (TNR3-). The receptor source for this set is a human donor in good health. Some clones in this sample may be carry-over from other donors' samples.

CDR3 sequence: CASPGPEIYNEQFF. The chain has TRBV7-9 and TRBJ2-1; TCRdb gives TRBD2 as the D gene, but with no DNA this cannot be confirmed. The germline V gene encodes CDR1 SEHNR and CDR2 FQNEAQ (reference sequence). This CDR3 is built from 14 residues.

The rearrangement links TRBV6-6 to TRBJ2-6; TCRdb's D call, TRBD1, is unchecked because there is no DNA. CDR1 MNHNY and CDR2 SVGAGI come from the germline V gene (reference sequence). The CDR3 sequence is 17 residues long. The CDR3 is CASRGQGVVSGANVLTF.

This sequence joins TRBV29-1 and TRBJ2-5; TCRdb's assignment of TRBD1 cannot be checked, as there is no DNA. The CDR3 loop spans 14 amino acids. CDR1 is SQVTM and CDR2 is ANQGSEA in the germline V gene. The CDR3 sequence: CSVDRDRGYETQYF.

The CDR3 sequence is CASSLSGAGGPLSETQYF. The chain uses TRBV5-1 and TRBJ2-5; TCRdb gives TRBD2 as the D gene, but with no DNA this cannot be confirmed. Germline values: CDR1 SGHRS, CDR2 YFSETQ. This CDR3 region has 18 residues.

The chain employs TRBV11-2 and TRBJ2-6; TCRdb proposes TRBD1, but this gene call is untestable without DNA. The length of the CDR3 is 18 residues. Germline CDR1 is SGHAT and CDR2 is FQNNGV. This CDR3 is CASTERDRFLSGANVLTF.

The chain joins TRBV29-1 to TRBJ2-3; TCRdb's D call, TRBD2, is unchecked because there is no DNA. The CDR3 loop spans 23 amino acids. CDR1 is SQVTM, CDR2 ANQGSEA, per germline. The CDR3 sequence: CSAGGHVAGLEFSALYHGDTQYF.